A selection of T cell receptor beta chains follows, all from one sample in a study of blood T cells in healthy people across ages. One entry per CDR3 protein, called by TCRdb with MiXCR from the 5' RACE reads. The repertoire consists of more than 700,000 distinct CDR3 sequences, with 50% to 65% occurring once and the leading ten covering about 38%. The specimen was blood. These receptors were obtained from an older man in good health. Each CDR3 is given with its conserved first and last residue. A D gene is named only where the DNA matches it firmly. Rows give clone size only sometimes, using once, few, many, or a class for an expanded clone.

CDR3: CASSTDRRAEAFF; DNA: TGTGCCAGCAGTACCGACAGGCGGGCTGAAGCTTTCTTT; J: TRBJ1-1; size: .; length: 13; V: TRBV6-5; D: .
CDR3: CSATDRDLSYEQYF; DNA: TGCAGTGCCACCGACAGGGACCTTTCCTACGAGCAGTACTTC; J: TRBJ2-7; size: few; length: 14; V: TRBV20-1; D: TRBD1
CDR3: CASSYHVGEFLETQYF; DNA: TGTGCCAGCAGTTACCACGTCGGGGAGTTCTTAGAGACCCAGTACTTC; J: TRBJ2-5; size: .; length: 16; V: TRBV6-2/TRBV6-3; D: .
CDR3: CASSHVRGPQREKLFF; DNA: TGTGCCAGCAGCCACGTGAGGGGCCCCCAGAGGGAAAAACTGTTTTTT; J: TRBJ1-4; size: .; length: 16; V: TRBV3-1; D: .
CDR3: CASSVMGGKETQYF; DNA: TGCGCCAGCAGCGTGATGGGAGGCAAAGAGACCCAGTACTTC; J: TRBJ2-5; size: once; length: 14; V: TRBV5-1; D: .
CDR3: CASSSDGTSTDTQYF; DNA: TGCGCCAGCAGCTCGGATGGGACCAGCACAGATACGCAGTATTTT; J: TRBJ2-3; size: .; length: 15; V: TRBV5-1; D: .
CDR3: CASRKGRNIGEQYF; DNA: TGCGCCAGCAGAAAGGGACGGAACATAGGCGAGCAGTACTTC; J: TRBJ2-7; size: .; length: 14; V: TRBV10-1; D: .
CDR3: CASSQGGLGQETQYF; DNA: TGTGCCAGCAGTCAAGGGGGCTTGGGGCAAGAGACCCAGTACTTC; J: TRBJ2-5; size: .; length: 15; V: TRBV28; D: TRBD1
CDR3: CASGTGTAQETQYF; DNA: TGTGCTAGTGGTACGGGGACGGCCCAAGAGACCCAGTACTTC; J: TRBJ2-5; size: once; length: 14; V: TRBV12-5; D: .
CDR3: CVPREEYSNQPQHF; DNA: TGTGTCCCAAGAGAGGAATATAGCAATCAGCCCCAGCATTTT; J: TRBJ1-5; size: .; length: 14; V: TRBV21-1; D: .
CDR3: CASSGVSGANVLTF; DNA: TGCGCCAGCAGTGGGGTCTCTGGGGCCAACGTCCTGACTTTC; J: TRBJ2-6; size: few; length: 14; V: TRBV5-1; D: .